This TCR beta chain comes out of a study of OX40 agonist ivuxolimab in advanced cancers. Study context: Patients in the trial were receiving intravenous ivuxolimab every 2 weeks, at doses of 0.01 to 10 mg/kg. At around 83% male, the cohort had a mean age of 60 years, ranging from about 20 to 80.

The length of the CDR3 is 15 residues. Looked up from germline, CDR1 is SGHDT and CDR2 is YYEEEE. V shed 0 bases and J 3 bases; nucleotides not matched to a gene: 2. Note on this clone: Its antigen is still unknown.

Generated by immunoSEQ multiplex PCR, the TCRdb table keeps only in-frame clones and is missing some. The table records 53,000 or so clones, about 82% of them present only once. Study-wide findings and caveats: Both blood CD4+ and CD8+ T cells showed clonal growth by week 6 at 0.1 to 3.0 mg/kg. The authors also found low normalized T-cell clonal expansion in some nonresponders.

Sequenced here: CD4+ or CD8+ T cells sorted from blood, sampled in a trial of the OX40 agonist ivuxolimab. This TCR came from an adult with an advanced solid tumor such as melanoma, head and neck, liver or kidney cancer. V usage is TRBV5-6 and J usage is TRBJ2-7, with 11 bases lining up with TRBD1. CDR3 protein: CASSLGGQGVYEQYF. The CDR3 nucleotides read TGTGCCAGCAGCTTGGGGGGACAGGGGGTCTACGAGCAGTACTTC.